This TCR beta chain was sequenced for a study of control samples from healthy donors and cancer patients. To note about this clone: Other nucleotide sequences in the sample specify the same CDR3.

Using immunoSEQ multiplex PCR, the repertoire was profiled, and TCRdb retains in-frame clones only, with some absent. The sample comprises more than 150,000 clones, approximately 95% of which are singletons, and about 1.6% rests with the top ten. This TCR was recovered from a young man in good health. Sequencing used blood.

CDR3 region: CASSLEGNTIYF. The CDR3 DNA reads as TGTGCCAGCAGTTTGGAGGGAAACACCATATATTTT. The V gene is TRBV12-3 or TRBV12-4, the J gene TRBJ1-3; D is uncertain. Trimming left V 3 bases short and J 4 bases short, with 4 bases between. The CDR3 contains 12 residues.